Shown below are 3 T cell receptor beta chains from a single sample sequenced in a study of a mutant IDH1 vaccine in newly diagnosed glioma. Time point denoted: week 35, safety follow-up. Vaccination comprised doses that each held 300 ug of mutant IDH1 20-mer peptide, plus topical imiquimod. Profiling relied on immunoSEQ multiplex PCR, and the TCRdb table lists in-frame clones only, not all of them. Of some 60,000 clones in the sample, about four fifths are singletons; the top ten hold around 5%. Their recognized antigens are unknown. The material was PBMCs, obtained from a glioma patient whose treatment included an IDH1 peptide vaccine. These receptor sequences come from a man in his forties with glioma.

The chain links TRBV7-8 to TRBJ2-3; the D gene is possibly TRBD1 (5 bases). Germline V lookup: CDR1 SGHVS, CDR2 FQNEAQ. This CDR3 comprises 15 residues. The V gene lost 2 bases and the J gene lost 4 bases, with 13 bases spanning the gap. In nucleotides, the CDR3 is TGTGCCAGCAGCTTAAGGTCAGGGCCGGCAGATACGCAGTATTTT. This codes for CASSLRSGPADTQYF.

This chain links TRBV19 with TRBJ1-4; D is ambiguous. CDR3 length: 13 residues. CDR1 is LNHDA and CDR2 is SQIVND in the germline V gene (reference sequence). Trimming removed 5 bases from V and 5 bases from J, with 9 bases in between. The CDR3 DNA reads as TGTGCCAGTAGTCTTGGACGGAATGAAAAACTGTTTTTT. Residues: CASSLGRNEKLFF. Together with reference TRBV19 and TRBJ1-4, the CDR3 gives the full variable domain: DGGITQSPKYLFRKEGQNVTLSCEQNLNHDAMYWYRQDPGQGLRLIYYSQIVNDFQKGDIAEGYSVSREKKESFPLTVTSAQKNPTAFYLCASSLGRNEKLFFGSGTQLSVL.

In this sample, this clone turned up once. This chain uses TRBV7-2 with TRBJ2-1; 10 bases map to TRBD2. The trim removed 4 bases at V and 5 bases at J, leaving 14 bases unmatched. Germline CDR1 reads SGHTA; CDR2 reads FQGNSA. The CDR3 loop spans 18 amino acids. CDR3 region: CASSSRFSGGTSDNEQFF. In nucleotides, the CDR3 is TGTGCCAGCAGCTCTCGTTTTAGCGGGGGGACCTCTGACAATGAGCAGTTCTTC. Using reference TRBV7-2 and TRBJ2-1 for the parts outside the CDR3, the full variable domain is GAGVSQSPSNKVTEKGKDVELRCDPISGHTALYWYRQSLGQGLEFLIYFQGNSAPDKSGLPSDRFSAERTGGSVSTLTIQRTQQEDSAVYLCASSSRFSGGTSDNEQFFGPGTRLTVL.